The T cell receptor beta chain under discussion was sequenced for a study of Tregs in tolerant kidney transplant recipients (dated by TCRdb to about 2019). At the level of the whole study: TCRbeta sequencing was used in the study to identify donor-specific regulatory T cells before combined kidney and bone marrow transplantation, and the identified cells were then tracked after transplant. TCRbeta repertoire sequencing was used in a few healthy controls to compare several ways of expanding Tregs specific for an allogeneic donor.

Thawed PBMCs were FACS-sorted into unstimulated Tregs (CD4+CD25+CD127-), CD4+ non-Tregs (CD4+CD25-), CD4 cells and CD8 cells. Healthy control blood was obtained either as purchased buffy coats or from healthy volunteers. Healthy control blood was processed to PBMCs by Ficoll density gradient and cryopreserved, and patient PBMCs were collected before and after transplant. What the research found in general, with its limitations: The most biologically relevant and donor-specific TCRbeta repertoire appeared to be identified by expanding Tregs with activated donor B cells. Biological reproducibility was not examined directly, but technical replication error appeared to be minimal. Because the study included only a small number of patients, the results must be confirmed in larger populations and under other immunosuppression protocols.

To note about this clone: It has no known antigen specificity. No base quality values were provided; no much bigger clone lies one nucleotide off.

Here V drops 5 bases and J drops 1 base, and the junction holds 7 bases not matched to any gene. The CDR3 holds 16 amino acids from the cysteine to the phenylalanine. The DNA shown is the 48-base CDR3, in frame from base 1. CDR1 and CDR2, looked up from the germline V gene, are SGHVS and FQNEAQ. For TCRbeta CDR3 sequencing, genomic DNA was extracted from sorted cells using the QIAGEN DNeasy Blood and Tissue Kit. High-throughput TCRbeta CDR3 sequencing, which included PCR amplification with bias correction and internal controls, was done commercially through immunoSEQ. Per the source publication's procedure: Unique productive TCRbeta sequences were defined by CDR3 nucleotide sequence when primers matched and otherwise by CDR3 amino acid sequence together with Vbeta and Jbeta genes. Sorting error was corrected by removing sequences shared between sorted populations at a frequency ratio of 2:1 or less, and the remaining shared sequences were assigned to the higher population. Donor-reactive sequences were defined as at least 5-fold expanded in CFSE-low cells versus unstimulated cells, with frequency of at least 0.01% in CFSE-low cells. Repertoire divergence was quantified by Jensen-Shannon divergence using the top 100 TCRbeta sequences ranked by frequency. For any sample with multiple sequencing runs, sorting error was corrected in each run separately before the runs were pooled. Drawn from immuneACCESS, this table holds only the in-frame rearrangements with V and J called that TCRdb kept. Clones are partly lost; checked studies trace under half to an unresolved V gene and leave the rest unexplained. Clone size and the V and J calls come from that table; the DNA yielded D and trimming. This sample gives hundreds of thousands of clones in total; 80% to 85% of them show up just once. The ten largest clonotypes hold around 0.6% of the sample.

The chain links TRBV7-8 with TRBJ1-5, with 8 junctional bases fitting TRBD1. Input material: CD4+ T cells from blood. The sequence derives from a human donor in good health. This receptor carries the CDR3 CASSTGQGMSNQPQHF. The DNA is as follows: TGTGCCAGCAGCACTGGACAGGGTATGAGCAATCAGCCCCAGCATTTT.